A single sample is the source of the 29 T cell receptor beta chains below, sequenced in a study of response to subunit inactivated influenza vaccine. TCRdb called the RT-PCR reads again in MiXCR, with one record for every CDR3 protein. The sample holds about 520,000 distinct CDR3 sequences, 25% seen once. Sequencing used CD4+ T cells sorted from PBMCs, obtained roughly 5 days after vaccination. All receptors derive from a man aged 50 to 59 who received an inactivated influenza vaccine.

This clonotype was counted between two and nine times. The chain recombines TRBV30 with TRBJ2-1; D gene unclear. Trimming cost V 4 bases and J 3 bases, with 7 bases left between them. This CDR3 has 12 amino acids. Looked up from germline, CDR1 is GTSNPN and CDR2 is SVGIG (reference sequence). The CDR3 is CAWIPDYNEQFF. CDR3 bases: TGTGCCTGGATCCCAGACTACAATGAGCAGTTCTTC.

This clonotype was seen only a few times. The chain has TRBV5-1 and TRBJ2-6; D not resolved. V lost 0 bases and J 2 bases, leaving 9 bases between the germline ends. This CDR3 comprises 16 residues. Germline V gives CDR1 SGHRS, CDR2 YFSETQ. The CDR3 DNA is TGCGCCAGCAGCTTGGAGGGTGGGGCTGGGGCCAACGTCCTGACTTTC. Translating gives CASSLEGGAGANVLTF. The whole variable domain, remainder taken from reference TRBV5-1 and TRBJ2-6, is KAGVTQTPRYLIKTRGQQVTLSCSPISGHRSVSWYQQTPGQGLQFLFEYFSETQRNKGNFPGRFSGRQFSNSRSEMNVSTLELGDSALYLCASSLEGGAGANVLTFGAGSRLTVL.

The chain links TRBV30 to TRBJ1-4, with a weak D call TRBD1 (5 bases). The V end lost 2 bases, the J end lost 7 bases, and 11 bases lay between the germline ends. CDR1 and CDR2 from the germline V gene are GTSNPN and SVGIG (reference sequence). The CDR3 contains 13 residues. CDR3 DNA: TGTGCCTGGAGTCGGGGGGGGAGTGAAAAACTGTTTTTT. It specifies CAWSRGGSEKLFF.

The J gene is TRBJ2-7, the V gene TRBV7-9; TRBD2 might be the D (5 bases). Trimming removed 1 base at V and 1 base at J, with 11 bases between. CDR3 size: 15 residues. Germline values: CDR1 SEHNR, CDR2 FQNEAQ (reference sequence). The CDR3 loop reads CASSLEEGGSYEQYF. Here the CDR3 DNA reads TGTGCCAGCAGCTTAGAAGAAGGCGGGTCCTACGAGCAGTACTTC.

This clonotype was seen only a few times. This chain connects TRBV4-1 to TRBJ2-4; no clear D. CDR1 and CDR2 from the germline V gene are MGHRA and YSYEKL. Trimming took 4 bases from V and 6 from J, leaving 16 bases between them. The CDR3 contains 15 residues. Here the CDR3 reads CASSPISGSSNIQYF. In DNA, the CDR3 is TGCGCCAGCAGCCCAATATCGGGTTCATCAAACATTCAGTACTTC.

The chain links TRBV19 to TRBJ1-5; possible D gene TRBD1, 6 bases. The V end lost 3 bases, the J end lost 4 bases, and 10 bases lay between the germline ends. Germline values: CDR1 LNHDA, CDR2 SQIVND (reference sequence). The CDR3 contains 14 residues. CDR3 amino acids: CASSMGGTNQPQHF. The CDR3 DNA sequence: TGTGCCAGTAGTATGGGGGGGACAAATCAGCCCCAGCATTTT.

This sequence joins TRBV4-2 and TRBJ2-7, with D unresolved. Germline CDR1 and CDR2: LGHNA and YNFKEQ. The CDR3 totals 15 residues. V lost 0 bases and J lost 3, with 12 bases in between. This CDR3 reads CASSQDFTPFYEQYF. The CDR3 DNA sequence: TGTGCCAGCAGCCAAGATTTCACTCCGTTCTACGAGCAGTACTTC.

This clonotype came up a few times. The rearrangement joins TRBV20-1 to TRBJ2-3, with 8 positions matching TRBD2. CDR3 size: 14 residues. From germline, CDR1 is DFQATT and CDR2 SNEGSKA (reference sequence). V shed 4 bases, J shed 1 base, and the junction held 4 bases outside the gene matches. CDR3 sequence: CSANAGGRTDTQYF. In DNA, the CDR3 is TGCAGTGCTAACGCGGGAGGCCGCACAGATACGCAGTATTTT.

The chain employs TRBV12-3 or TRBV12-4 and TRBJ2-5; 9 bases are a match to TRBD2. Losses at the gene ends were 4 bases for V and 7 bases for J; bases not matched to a gene: 10. CDR3 length: 15 residues. The CDR3 is CASSSSGKGGGTQYF. CDR3 bases: TGTGCCAGCAGTTCTAGCGGGAAAGGAGGAGGGACCCAGTACTTC.

This chain connects TRBV5-1 to TRBJ1-4; D gene ambiguous. Trimming cost V 2 bases and J 3 bases, with 17 bases left between them. This CDR3 region has 17 residues. Germline lookup yields CDR1 SGHRS and CDR2 YFSETQ. CDR3 coding DNA: TGCGCCAGCAGCTTACCCCAAGTGCCGGCGGCTAATGAAAAACTGTTTTTT. Its translation: CASSLPQVPAANEKLFF.

The rearrangement uses TRBV27 and TRBJ2-1; 11 positions match TRBD2. Germline CDR1 MNHEY, CDR2 SMNVEV (reference sequence). The CDR3 is made up of 18 amino acids. V dropped 0 bases and J dropped 0; count of bases not matched to a gene: 4. CDR3 sequence (DNA): TGTGCCAGCAGTTTATCTGGGACTAGCGGAAGCTCCTACAATGAGCAGTTCTTC. Protein: CASSLSGTSGSSYNEQFF.

Points on this clonotype: Germline is not matched at one junction end, which may reflect a read error. The chain is built from TRBV12-3 or TRBV12-4 and TRBJ2-7; D possibly corresponds to TRBD1 (7 bases). CDR3 length: 14 amino acids. Written as DNA, the CDR3 is TGTGTCAGCAGTTTAGGTCAGGGGGAGGCCGAGCAGTACTTC. It is translated as CVSSLGQGEAEQYF.

This clonotype came up a few times. The chain recombines TRBV5-1 with TRBJ2-7; the D gene is possibly TRBD2 (6 bases). Looked up from germline, CDR1 is SGHRS and CDR2 is YFSETQ. The CDR3 spans 15 residues. V was shortened by 0 bases and J by 2 bases, with 12 bases between the two germline ends. The CDR3 sequence: CASSLASGVTYEQYF. The CDR3 DNA follows: TGCGCCAGCAGCTTGGCCTCGGGGGTAACCTACGAGCAGTACTTC.

The V and J genes are TRBV6-2 or TRBV6-3 and TRBJ2-3; D is unclear. Germline V lookup: CDR1 MNHEY, CDR2 SVGEGT. Trimming took 0 bases from V and 1 from J, leaving 5 bases between them. The CDR3 is 14 amino acids. The CDR3 region has the DNA TGTGCCAGCAGTTACTCGGGCGGCACAGATACGCAGTATTTT. Protein product: CASSYSGGTDTQYF.

The genes are TRBV12-3 or TRBV12-4 and TRBJ2-1; D gene unclear. The CDR3 has 12 amino acids. V gave up 5 bases and J gave up 5 bases, with 7 bases separating them. DNA of the CDR3: TGTGCCAGCAGTCCAGCAAACAATGAGCAGTTCTTC. It is translated as CASSPANNEQFF.

In this sample, this clonotype turned up a few times. V and J are TRBV20-1 and TRBJ1-1; D gene ambiguous. The germline gives CDR1 DFQATT, CDR2 SNEGSKA (reference sequence). This CDR3 contains 13 residues. The V and J ends lost 1 base and 6 bases respectively, with 12 bases between them. The CDR3 loop is CSARAPPGAEAFF. For the CDR3, the DNA is TGCAGTGCTAGAGCCCCGCCGGGCGCTGAAGCTTTCTTT.

With regard to this clonotype: A read error may account for a junction end that differs from germline. CDR3 coding DNA: TGCAGCGCTAGCCGGCAGCCCCAGCATTTT. Translating it yields CSASRQPQHF. The chain employs TRBV20-1 and TRBJ1-5; D not resolved. The CDR3 is made up of 10 amino acids. Germline V lookup: CDR1 DFQATT, CDR2 SNEGSKA (reference sequence).

This clonotype was seen a few times. V and J are TRBV2 and TRBJ1-1; TRBD1 is a possible D gene (6 bases). The germline gives CDR1 SNHLY, CDR2 FYNNEI. V lost 10 bases, J lost 3 bases, and 15 bases lay in between. This CDR3 is built from 13 residues. The CDR3 sequence: CATQRGFDTEAFF. The CDR3 nucleotides are TGTGCCACCCAGAGGGGGTTCGACACTGAAGCTTTCTTT.

This clonotype has more than one count but fewer than ten. The chain employs TRBV6-1 and TRBJ2-3, with 7 bases aligning to TRBD1. CDR1 and CDR2 from the germline V gene are MNHNS and SASEGT. The CDR3 covers 16 residues. V was pared by 6 bases and J by 2 bases, with 11 bases of the junction left unmatched. Written as DNA, the CDR3 is TGTGCCAGCAGCCGACAGGGCGGCAGGTCCACAGATACGCAGTATTTT. It is translated as CASSRQGGRSTDTQYF.

This clonotype has just a few counts. The V gene is TRBV12-2, the J gene TRBJ1-5; the DNA was not compared with TRBD1, the D call given in the table. TRBV12-2 is described as a pseudogene. The CDR3 covers 17 residues. CDR3 DNA sequence: TGTGCAAGTCGACCTGACAGGGGGGTTTCTCGCAATCAGCCCCAGCATTTT. Residues: CASRPDRGVSRNQPQHF.

This chain joins TRBV7-2 and TRBJ2-2, with 8 bases fitting TRBD1. J was trimmed by 7 bases and V by 2 bases; bases with no gene match: 6. Germline CDR1 reads SGHTA; CDR2 reads FQGNSA. The CDR3 contains 15 residues. The CDR3 loop reads CASSLLRGQIGELFF. CDR3 DNA sequence: TGTGCCAGCAGCTTACTCAGGGGGCAGATCGGGGAGCTGTTTTTT.

This sequence joins TRBV11-2 and TRBJ2-3; 12 bases match TRBD2. This CDR3 has 18 residues. Trimming cost V 4 bases and J 0 bases; bases outside gene matches: 8. Germline V lookup: CDR1 SGHAT, CDR2 FQNNGV. Written as DNA, the CDR3 is TGTGCCAGCAGCTCCCTCCGGACTAGCGGGACCAGCACAGATACGCAGTATTTT. Residues: CASSSLRTSGTSTDTQYF.

Ten or more counts support this clonotype. V and J are TRBV20-1 and TRBJ2-7; D perhaps matches TRBD2 (6 bases). The CDR3 is made up of 15 amino acids. Deletions cut 3 bases from V and 0 bases from J, with 15 bases between. Looked up from germline, CDR1 is DFQATT and CDR2 is SNEGSKA (reference sequence). CDR3 sequence (DNA): TGCAGTGCTAGTTCCGGTAGCGGAAACTCCTACGAGCAGTACTTC. Amino acids: CSASSGSGNSYEQYF.

This clonotype has just a few counts. The CDR3 loop reads CASSLRIAGGSYEQYF. In nucleotides, the CDR3 is TGCGCCAGCAGCTTGCGGATAGCGGGGGGTTCCTACGAGCAGTACTTC. The chain joins TRBV5-1 to TRBJ2-7, with 10 bases fitting TRBD2. J was trimmed by 1 base and V by 1 base; bases with no gene match: 5. The CDR3 spans 16 residues. Germline CDR1 is SGHRS and CDR2 is YFSETQ.

This clonotype was counted a few times. The chain carries TRBV6-5 and TRBJ2-7; no firm D call. CDR3 size: 13 residues. The V gene lost 2 bases and the J gene lost 2 bases, with 7 bases spanning the gap. Germline V gene sequence: CDR1 MNHEY, CDR2 SVGAGI. The CDR3 DNA reads as TGTGCCAGCAGTTACGACAACCCCTACGAGCAGTACTTC. It translates to CASSYDNPYEQYF.

The chain recombines TRBV6-1 with TRBJ2-1, with no clear D. V lost 2 bases, J lost 13 bases, and 6 bases lay in between. CDR1 is MNHNS and CDR2 is SASEGT in the germline V gene. The CDR3 contains 10 residues. The CDR3 DNA is TGTGCCAGCAGTGAAATGAAACAGTTCTTC. As protein: CASSEMKQFF.

The V and J genes are TRBV6-2 or TRBV6-3 and TRBJ2-5, with D hard to call. V lost 0 bases and J lost 2, with 10 bases in between. Germline CDR1 and CDR2: MNHEY and SVGEGT. The CDR3 totals 15 residues. The CDR3 sequence is CASSYSGPRQETQYF. The CDR3 DNA is TGTGCCAGCAGTTACTCAGGCCCTAGACAAGAGACCCAGTACTTC.

This clonotype was counted a few times. V is TRBV7-9 and J is TRBJ2-6; either TRBD1 or TRBD2 may fit D (5 bases each). Germline V gene sequence: CDR1 SEHNR, CDR2 FQNEAQ (reference sequence). This CDR3 is built from 13 residues. Trimming took off 11 bases at V and 4 bases at J, with 12 bases between the two ends. CDR3 bases: TGTGCCGGTGAGGGGTCCGGGGCCAACGTCCTGACTTTC. It specifies CAGEGSGANVLTF.

This clonotype has more than one count but fewer than ten. This chain uses TRBV6-5 with TRBJ2-3, with D unresolved. The CDR3 has 15 residues. V lost 2 bases and J 0 bases, leaving 9 bases between the germline ends. Germline assignment: CDR1 MNHEY and CDR2 SVGAGI. The CDR3, as DNA: TGTGCCAGCAGTTACGGTTTATTCAGCACAGATACGCAGTATTTT. Its protein is CASSYGLFSTDTQYF.